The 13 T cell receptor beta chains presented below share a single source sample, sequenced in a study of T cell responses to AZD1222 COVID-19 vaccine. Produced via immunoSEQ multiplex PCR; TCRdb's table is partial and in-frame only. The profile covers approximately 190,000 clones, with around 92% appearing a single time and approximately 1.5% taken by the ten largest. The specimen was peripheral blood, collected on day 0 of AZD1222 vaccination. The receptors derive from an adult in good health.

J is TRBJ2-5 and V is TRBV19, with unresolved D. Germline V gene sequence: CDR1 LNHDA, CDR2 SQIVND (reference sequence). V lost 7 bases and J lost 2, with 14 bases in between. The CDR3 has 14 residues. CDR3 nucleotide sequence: TGTGCCAGTAAGGGATCGGCAGCACAAGAGACCCAGTACTTC. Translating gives CASKGSAAQETQYF.

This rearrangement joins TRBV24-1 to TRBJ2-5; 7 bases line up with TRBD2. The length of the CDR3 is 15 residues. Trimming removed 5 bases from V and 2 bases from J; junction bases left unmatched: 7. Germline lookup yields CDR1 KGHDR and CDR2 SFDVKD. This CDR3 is CATSGPRGVQETQYF. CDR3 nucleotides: TGTGCCACCAGTGGACCCCGGGGGGTACAAGAGACCCAGTACTTC.

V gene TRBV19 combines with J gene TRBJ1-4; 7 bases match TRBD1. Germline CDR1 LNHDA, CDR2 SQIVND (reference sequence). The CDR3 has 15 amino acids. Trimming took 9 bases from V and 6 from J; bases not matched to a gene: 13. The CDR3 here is CASRGEGASYEKLFF. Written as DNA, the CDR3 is TGTGCCAGCCGGGGAGAGGGGGCGTCTTATGAAAAACTGTTTTTT.

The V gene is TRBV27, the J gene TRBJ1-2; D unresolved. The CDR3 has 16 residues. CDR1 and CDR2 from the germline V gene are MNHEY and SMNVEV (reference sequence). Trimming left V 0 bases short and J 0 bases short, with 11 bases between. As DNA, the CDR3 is TGTGCCAGCAGTTTATCCGGATATGATACTAACTATGGCTACACCTTC. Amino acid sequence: CASSLSGYDTNYGYTF.

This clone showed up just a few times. CDR3 region: CASRQGASNQPQHF. Here the CDR3 DNA reads TGTGCCAGCCGACAGGGGGCTAGCAATCAGCCCCAGCATTTT. This chain uses TRBV19 with TRBJ1-5, with TRBD1 matching over 10 bases. Germline-derived CDR1 and CDR2 are LNHDA and SQIVND (reference sequence). With V trimmed by 9 bases and J by 0 bases, 2 bases remained unmatched. CDR3 length: 14 residues.

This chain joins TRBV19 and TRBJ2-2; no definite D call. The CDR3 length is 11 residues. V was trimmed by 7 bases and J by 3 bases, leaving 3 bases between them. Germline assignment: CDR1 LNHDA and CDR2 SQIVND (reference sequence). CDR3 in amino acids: CASTDTGELFF. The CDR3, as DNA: TGTGCCAGTACCGACACCGGGGAGCTGTTTTTT.

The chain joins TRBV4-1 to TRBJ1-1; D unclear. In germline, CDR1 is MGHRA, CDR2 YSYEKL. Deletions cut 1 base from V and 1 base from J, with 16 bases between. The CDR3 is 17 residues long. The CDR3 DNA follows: TGCGCCAGCAGCCAAGTAAGTTTCTCCGGGCGGAACACTGAAGCTTTCTTT. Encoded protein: CASSQVSFSGRNTEAFF.

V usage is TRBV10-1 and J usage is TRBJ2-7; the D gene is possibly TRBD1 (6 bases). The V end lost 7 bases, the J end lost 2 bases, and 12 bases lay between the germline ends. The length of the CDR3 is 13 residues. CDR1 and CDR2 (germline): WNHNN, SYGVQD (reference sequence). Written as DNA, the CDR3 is TGCGCCAGCACCGAGGGGGACGCCTACGAGCAGTACTTC. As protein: CASTEGDAYEQYF.

The CDR3, as DNA: TGCGCCAGCAGCCATCTCAGGGGAAACACTGAAGCTTTCTTT. It codes for CASSHLRGNTEAFF. The rearrangement joins TRBV4-1 to TRBJ1-1; D may be TRBD1 (6 bases). Trimming pared 3 bases from V and 2 bases from J, leaving 10 bases between. The CDR3 has 14 residues. CDR1 and CDR2 from the germline V gene are MGHRA and YSYEKL.

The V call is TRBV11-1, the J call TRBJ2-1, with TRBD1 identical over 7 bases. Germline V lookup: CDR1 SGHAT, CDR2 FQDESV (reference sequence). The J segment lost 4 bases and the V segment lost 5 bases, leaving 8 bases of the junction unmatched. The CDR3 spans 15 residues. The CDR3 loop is CASSPGTVIYNEQFF. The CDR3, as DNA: TGTGCCAGCAGCCCCGGGACAGTGATATACAATGAGCAGTTCTTC.

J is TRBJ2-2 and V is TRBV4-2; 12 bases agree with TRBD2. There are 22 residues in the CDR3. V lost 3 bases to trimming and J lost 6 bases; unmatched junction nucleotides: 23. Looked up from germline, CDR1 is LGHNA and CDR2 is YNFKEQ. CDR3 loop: CASSQSPIGTSGGPGSSGELFF. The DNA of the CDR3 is TGTGCCAGCAGCCAGTCCCCCATCGGAACTAGCGGGGGGCCGGGATCGTCCGGGGAGCTGTTTTTT.

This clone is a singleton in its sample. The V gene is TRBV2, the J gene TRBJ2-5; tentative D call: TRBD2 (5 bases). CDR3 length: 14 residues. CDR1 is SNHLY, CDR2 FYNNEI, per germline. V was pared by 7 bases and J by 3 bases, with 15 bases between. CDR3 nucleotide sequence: TGTGCCAGCACACCCGGCGGGTACAAAGAGACCCAGTACTTC. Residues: CASTPGGYKETQYF.

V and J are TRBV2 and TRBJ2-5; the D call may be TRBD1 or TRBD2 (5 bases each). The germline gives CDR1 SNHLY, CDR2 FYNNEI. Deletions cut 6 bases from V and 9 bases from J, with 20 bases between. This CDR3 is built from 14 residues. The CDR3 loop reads CASSTQTALGAQYF. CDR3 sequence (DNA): TGTGCCAGCAGCACTCAGACCGCCTTGGGGGCCCAGTACTTC.